The source of this T cell receptor (beta chain) is a study of T-cell reconstitution after alpha-beta-depleted transplantation in children. As regards this clonotype: Antigen: not known.

Study-level points and caveats: Recipient T cells and thymic progenitors that survived were the source of the high TCRbeta diversity seen at day 60 in some patients. The origin of alpha-beta T cells about two months after transplant was reportedly several hundred expanded graft clones. Hyperexpanded clones declined; after one year, newly produced T cells mostly supplied diversity.

The library targeted TCRbeta and was prepared with unique molecular identifiers. TCRdb fed the PCR reads into MiXCR, producing one record per CDR3 protein. Among hundreds of thousands of distinct CDR3 sequences, 15% to 20% were seen once, and the ten largest hold approximately 5%. This clonotype originated in a male patient aged 10 to 17 who had a stem cell transplant for acute lymphoblastic leukemia, so the T cells may come from the graft donor. The sample in question was PBMCs, mostly from graft donor cells, obtained 360 days after TCRalphabeta/CD19-depleted stem cell transplant.

The CDR3 here is CASSRGGTVSYEQYF. The CDR3 nucleotides read TGTGCCAGCAGCCGAGGGGGAACCGTCTCCTACGAGCAGTACTTC. This chain uses TRBV12-3 or TRBV12-4 with TRBJ2-7; TRBD1 might be the D (6 bases). The V and J ends lost 6 bases and 0 bases respectively, with 15 bases between them. CDR3 length: 15 amino acids.